This T cell receptor (beta chain) was identified in a study of CD8 T cells in Susac syndrome. Sequencing of TCR beta was performed on blood CD8+ and CD4+ T cells. The multiple sclerosis control group was made up of treatment-naive patients with stable or active relapsing-remitting disease. TEMRA cells were FACS-enriched and CD8+ and CD4+ T cells negatively isolated. cDNA came from 0.5 to 1 ug RNA primed by random hexamers. The amplification used immunoSEQ multiplex PCR on TCR beta CDR3; it spanned 54 Vbeta and 13 Jbeta. From the immunoSEQ multiplex PCR reads, TCRdb called clonotypes with MiXCR, one entry per CDR3 protein. The table has approximately 200,000 distinct CDR3 sequences, around 96% seen once; the top ten hold roughly 0.088%. This sequence originates from a human donor with multiple sclerosis. Source material: CD4+ T cells from PBMCs.

CDR3 sequence (DNA): TGTGCCAGCAGCCAAGCTAGGGGAAGGGATGGCTACACCTTC. It encodes CASSQARGRDGYTF. This chain connects TRBV14 to TRBJ1-2; possible D gene TRBD1, 5 bases. V lost 1 base and J 6 bases, leaving 12 bases between the germline ends. This CDR3 has 14 residues. Germline V gene data show CDR1 as SGHDN and CDR2 as FVKESK.